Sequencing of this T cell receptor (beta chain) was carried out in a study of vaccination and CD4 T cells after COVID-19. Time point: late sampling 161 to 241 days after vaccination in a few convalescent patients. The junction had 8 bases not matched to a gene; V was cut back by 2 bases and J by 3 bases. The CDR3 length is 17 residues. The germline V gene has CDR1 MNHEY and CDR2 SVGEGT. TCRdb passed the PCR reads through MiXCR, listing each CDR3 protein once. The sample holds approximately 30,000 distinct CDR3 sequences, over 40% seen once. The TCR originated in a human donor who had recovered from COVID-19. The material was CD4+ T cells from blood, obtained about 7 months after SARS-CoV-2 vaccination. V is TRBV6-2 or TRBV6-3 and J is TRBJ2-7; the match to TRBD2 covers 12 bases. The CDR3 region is CASSYMGLAGSHYEQYF. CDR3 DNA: TGTGCCAGCAGTTACATGGGACTAGCGGGCTCTCACTACGAGCAGTACTTC.